These T cell receptor beta chains were read from a single sample in a study of blood T cells in healthy people across ages. TCRdb redid the calling of the 5' RACE reads with MiXCR, one entry per CDR3 protein. The data show about a million distinct CDR3 sequences, with 48% seen just once and roughly 13% held by the top ten. The sequenced material came from blood. These receptors originate from a man under 40 in good health. The conserved cysteine and the conserved F or W are not part of the CDR3 here. The D gene is left open where the match is weak.

D gene: NA; V gene: TRBV20-1; CDR3 protein: SASVQVNTEAF
D gene: TRBD1; V gene: TRBV24-1; CDR3 protein: ATADRAETDTQY
D gene: NA; V gene: TRBV5-1; CDR3 protein: ASSLVGERTDTQY
D gene: NA; V gene: TRBV5-1; CDR3 protein: ASSLESGQSYGYT
D gene: NA; V gene: TRBV28; CDR3 protein: ATAGAYQETQY
D gene: TRBD1; V gene: TRBV28; CDR3 protein: ASVPRGQGLNEQF
D gene: NA; V gene: TRBV29-1; CDR3 protein: SAHSRTGNPEAF
D gene: TRBD2; V gene: TRBV6-2/TRBV6-3; CDR3 protein: ASSSSGLARRDTQY
D gene: NA; V gene: TRBV5-1; CDR3 protein: ASSDQGLDEQY
D gene: TRBD1; V gene: TRBV28; CDR3 protein: ASSRDRAYT
D gene: TRBD1; V gene: TRBV2; CDR3 protein: ASDSQGVQETQF
D gene: NA; V gene: TRBV4-1; CDR3 protein: ASSLTVNEKLF
D gene: TRBD2; V gene: TRBV7-2; CDR3 protein: ASSLRTSGYNEQY
D gene: NA; V gene: TRBV10-3; CDR3 protein: AISSDGGIQPQH
D gene: TRBD2; V gene: TRBV7-9; CDR3 protein: ASSERGGVTDTQY
D gene: TRBD1; V gene: TRBV7-2; CDR3 protein: ASSLARDSFYEQY
D gene: TRBD2; V gene: TRBV14; CDR3 protein: ASSQDPRLAGGSYNEQF
D gene: TRBD1; V gene: TRBV6-5; CDR3 protein: ASRRGQVYGYT
D gene: NA; V gene: TRBV5-1; CDR3 protein: ASSLAVAPGGTQY
D gene: TRBD1; V gene: TRBV6-2/TRBV6-3; CDR3 protein: ASSALSLRDSGYGYT
D gene: NA; V gene: TRBV7-9; CDR3 protein: ASRSTGMNEKLF
D gene: NA; V gene: TRBV20-1; CDR3 protein: SARTSAGYQPQH
D gene: NA; V gene: TRBV20-1; CDR3 protein: SANPGQGNQPQH
D gene: TRBD2; V gene: TRBV29-1; CDR3 protein: SVEDGGRVPYNEQF
D gene: NA; V gene: TRBV27; CDR3 protein: ASKTNTRGNEQF
D gene: NA; V gene: TRBV20-1; CDR3 protein: SATGGNNSPLH
D gene: TRBD1; V gene: TRBV7-9; CDR3 protein: ASSLARTGNTGELF
D gene: TRBD1; V gene: TRBV20-1; CDR3 protein: SATRGNQGETQY
D gene: TRBD2; V gene: TRBV7-9; CDR3 protein: ASSLGVLAGLTGHNEQY
D gene: TRBD1; V gene: TRBV11-2; CDR3 protein: ASSTDRGSWNEQF
D gene: NA; V gene: TRBV20-1; CDR3 protein: SARGGDTEAF
D gene: TRBD2; V gene: TRBV19; CDR3 protein: ASSILAGAKNIQY